This is a list of T cell receptor beta chains from one sample in a study of a mutant IDH1 vaccine in newly diagnosed glioma. These receptors have no known antigen. The method was immunoSEQ multiplex PCR; TCRdb's version includes in-frame clones alone and lacks a portion of them. Here the sample spans over 45,000 clones, roughly four fifths being singletons. The input for sequencing was PBMCs, taken from a glioma patient whose treatment included an IDH1 peptide vaccine. These receptors were collected from a man under 40 with glioma. CDR3s include the opening cysteine and the closing phenylalanine or tryptophan. D genes are given only for firm matches. Clone size is given for some rows only: seen once, a few or many times, or a class if the clone is expanded.

v_call,j_call,d_call,clone_size,cdr3_nt,cdr3_aa
TRBV28,TRBJ1-2,.,.,TGTGCCAGCAGTTTACAACAGGGATCCTATGGCTACACCTTC,CASSLQQGSYGYTF
TRBV4-1,TRBJ2-1,TRBD2,.,TGCGCCAGCAGCCAAGAACCAGCGGGGGGGTCCTACAATGAGCAGTTCTTC,CASSQEPAGGSYNEQFF
TRBV2,TRBJ1-4,TRBD1,.,TGTGCCAGCCACCGACAGGGTATTGAAAAACTGTTTTTT,CASHRQGIEKLFF
TRBV5-8,TRBJ1-5,TRBD1,.,TGTGCCAGCAGCTTGCCCGGGACAGGGGTGAGAAGCAATCAGCCCCAGCATTTT,CASSLPGTGVRSNQPQHF
TRBV5-4,TRBJ1-3,.,.,TGTGCCAGCCAGGTTTACTCCGGAAACACCATATATTTT,CASQVYSGNTIYF
TRBV7-9,TRBJ1-1,TRBD1,few,TGTGCCAGCAGCTTAGGACAGGGCGCTGAAGCTTTCTTT,CASSLGQGAEAFF
TRBV2,TRBJ2-7,.,.,TGTGCCAGCAGTGAAGAGAGGGCCTTTCGCGACGAGCAGTACTTC,CASSEERAFRDEQYF
TRBV2,TRBJ2-4,TRBD2,.,TGTGCCAGCAGTGTTACGGGGGGGGCCGCAAACATTCAGTACTTC,CASSVTGGAANIQYF
TRBV18,TRBJ1-1,.,.,TGTGCCAGCTCTCCCGGGGGGGGGTTCGCAAGTGAAGCTTTCTTT,CASSPGGGFASEAFF
TRBV19,TRBJ2-5,TRBD1,.,TGTGCCAGTAGACCAGGGGGTTTCCAAGAGACCCAGTACTTC,CASRPGGFQETQYF
TRBV28,TRBJ2-1,.,.,TGTGCCAGCAGCTTCCCCCCTCGGGGGGCCATTAACCGTTCCTACAATGAGCAGTTCTTC,CASSFPPRGAINRSYNEQFF
TRBV13,TRBJ2-5,TRBD2,.,TGTGCCAGCAGCTTACTGGGCGGGGGGGCGGAGACCCAGTACTTC,CASSLLGGGAETQYF
TRBV5-1,TRBJ2-7,.,.,TGCGCCAGCAGCTTGGGGAGGTCATACGAGCAGTACTTC,CASSLGRSYEQYF
TRBV7-2,TRBJ2-1,TRBD2,.,TGTGCCAGCAGCCTTAATCGACTAGCGGGGGGGTACAATGAGCAGTTCTTC,CASSLNRLAGGYNEQFF
TRBV5-1,TRBJ2-1,TRBD1,.,TGCGCCAGCAGCTTGGCGTCAGGGGGCAGGAATGAGCAGTTCTTC,CASSLASGGRNEQFF
TRBV29-1,TRBJ1-1,.,.,TGCAGCGCTGGTGGGTCAGGGAACACTGAAGCTTTCTTT,CSAGGSGNTEAFF
TRBV5-1,TRBJ2-1,TRBD2,.,TGCGCCAGCAGCCTACGAGCGGGGGGGCTAGATGAGCAGTTCTTC,CASSLRAGGLDEQFF
TRBV30,TRBJ1-4,.,.,TGTGCCTGGACCTTGGGGGGTGCCGCGGGAAAACTGTTTTTT,CAWTLGGAAGKLFF
TRBV5-6,TRBJ1-2,.,.,TGTGCCAGCAGCTTACGGGGGCGACTTAACTATGGCTACACCTTC,CASSLRGRLNYGYTF
TRBV21-1,TRBJ1-5,.,.,TGTGCCAGCAGCAAGGGCCTCCGTGGACAGGGGTTGTTTCTTCGCAATCAGCCCCAGCATTTT,CASSKGLRGQGLFLRNQPQHF
TRBV28,TRBJ2-7,.,.,TGTGCCAGCAGTTTACAGACCCTTCCCCGGTACGAGCAGTACTTC,CASSLQTLPRYEQYF
TRBV15,TRBJ2-5,TRBD1,.,TGTGCCACCAGCGCACAACGACAGGGGCAAGAGACCCAGTACTTC,CATSAQRQGQETQYF
TRBV6-5,TRBJ2-7,.,once,TGTGCCAGCAGTTACTCGACAGGTCGCCACTACGAGCAGTACTTC,CASSYSTGRHYEQYF
TRBV18,TRBJ2-3,.,.,TGTGCCAGCTCACCACAAGATACGCAGTATTTT,CASSPQDTQYF
TRBV6-6,TRBJ2-6,.,.,TGTGCCAGCAGTTACTCTGGGGCCAACGTCCTGACTTTC,CASSYSGANVLTF
TRBV28,TRBJ1-6,.,.,TGTGCCAGCAGTTCCTCGACGGGTGCGAATTCACCCCTCCACTTT,CASSSSTGANSPLHF
TRBV30,TRBJ1-5,TRBD1,.,TGTGCCTGGAGCGCCCGGGACAGGGGGATTGTGGGCAATCAGCCCCAGCATTTT,CAWSARDRGIVGNQPQHF
TRBV30,TRBJ2-2,.,few,TGTGCCTGGACAGCGGGCACCGGGGAGCTGTTTTTT,CAWTAGTGELFF
TRBV9,TRBJ1-1,TRBD1,.,TGTGCCAGCAGCGTCCAGACAGGGGTACGGAGCACTGAAGCTTTCTTT,CASSVQTGVRSTEAFF
TRBV5-1,TRBJ2-7,TRBD1,.,TGCGCCAGCACCCTCGGACAGGGCCCCAGCTACGAGCAGTACTTC,CASTLGQGPSYEQYF
TRBV4-1,TRBJ2-6,.,.,TGCGCCAGCAGCCAAGATCGGGGCAGACGGGACCCTGGGGCCAACGTCCTGACTTTC,CASSQDRGRRDPGANVLTF
TRBV16,TRBJ1-5,.,once,TGTGCCAGCAGCCAAATCCCGACAGTCAATCAGCCCCAGCATTTT,CASSQIPTVNQPQHF
TRBV6-1,TRBJ1-3,.,.,TGTGCCAGCAGTGAAGGGTATTATTCTGGAAACACCATATATTTT,CASSEGYYSGNTIYF
TRBV5-8,TRBJ1-2,.,.,TGTGCCAGCAGCTTGCGAAGGGTGGGAACTGGCTACACCTTC,CASSLRRVGTGYTF
TRBV5-1,TRBJ2-7,TRBD1,.,TGCGCCAGCAGGTCCGGGACAGTATCCTACGAGCAGTACTTC,CASRSGTVSYEQYF